This T cell receptor beta chain was identified during a study of regulatory T cells in long-lasting Graves disease. In this sample, this clonotype turned up a few times. Since a much larger clone is just one base distant, this may be a read error. CDR3-region Arm-PCR and iRepertoire HTBI primers produced the TCR beta libraries. TCRdb fed the multiplex PCR reads into MiXCR, producing one record per CDR3 protein. The sample includes 680,000 or so distinct CDR3 sequences, approximately 15% of them seen just once. Time point noted: newly diagnosed GD, antithyroid drugs for less than 3 months. Making the TCR library involved RNA that had been extracted from PBMCs. The data also belong to a second study, concerning T cells in Graves' hyperthyroidism and ophthalmopathy. That study reports: An initial round of RT-PCR targeting the TCR CDR3 relied on the HTBI primer set.

The TCR comes from a woman between 25 and 40 years old with Graves disease. The sequencing here drew on peripheral blood mononuclear cells (PBMCs), taken at new diagnosis, from a patient treated with antithyroid drugs.

CDR3 protein: CASSLSSLNTGELFF. The CDR3 DNA follows: TGTGCCAGCAGTTTATCGTCCTTGAACACCGGGGAGCTGTTTTTT. This chain uses TRBV27 with TRBJ2-2; D is unclear. Deletions cut 0 bases from V and 1 base from J, with 6 bases between. The CDR3 is made up of 15 amino acids. Per germline, CDR1 MNHEY and CDR2 SMNVEV (reference sequence).